What follows are 8 T cell receptor beta chains derived from one specimen sequenced in a study of T-cell reconstitution after alpha-beta-depleted transplantation in children. The TCRbeta library was prepared with unique molecular identifiers. TCRdb ran MiXCR on the PCR reads and lists one entry per CDR3 protein. This sample has roughly 490,000 distinct CDR3 sequences, with about an eighth found just once. The specimen was PBMCs, mostly from graft donor cells, collected 180 days after TCRalphabeta/CD19-depleted stem cell transplant. These receptors were collected from a female patient younger than 10 who had a stem cell transplant for aplastic anemia, so the T cells may come from the graft donor.

This clonotype was counted a few times. The chain has TRBV20-1 and TRBJ2-1; D might be TRBD2 (6 bases). The germline gives CDR1 DFQATT, CDR2 SNEGSKA (reference sequence). The length of the CDR3 is 14 residues. V lost 6 bases and J 3 bases, leaving 15 bases between the germline ends. The CDR3 region has the DNA TGCAGTGCCATTAGCGGTTTCCGCTACAATGAGCAGTTCTTC. It is translated as CSAISGFRYNEQFF.

The chain couples TRBV28 to TRBJ1-3; tentative D call: TRBD1 (6 bases). This CDR3 has 15 residues. The V and J ends lost 4 bases and 4 bases respectively, with 14 bases between them. Germline loops: CDR1 MDHEN, CDR2 SYDVKM. CDR3 sequence reads: CASSSPDRLGNTIYF. The CDR3 DNA sequence: TGTGCCAGCAGTTCCCCAGACAGGCTCGGAAACACCATATATTTT.

This sequence joins TRBV20-1 and TRBJ1-5; 8 bases line up with TRBD1. Trimming took 1 base from V and 6 from J; bases not matched to a gene: 8. The CDR3 has 15 residues. The germline CDR1 and CDR2 sequences are DFQATT and SNEGSKA (reference sequence). The CDR3 DNA reads as TGCAGTGCTAGAGGACTGGACAGGGAAACTCAGCCCCAGCATTTT. The encoded protein is CSARGLDRETQPQHF.

The V and J genes are TRBV29-1 and TRBJ2-7; D is unresolved. This CDR3 spans 11 amino acids. Germline CDR1 reads SQVTM; CDR2 reads ANQGSEA. The V end lost 6 bases, the J end lost 3 bases, and 9 bases lay between the germline ends. The CDR3 coding sequence is TGCAGCGTAGAAACTCGCTACGAGCAGTACTTC. Its protein product is CSVETRYEQYF.

The CDR3 loop reads CASSKARSTQNTEAFF. The CDR3 nucleotides read TGTGCCAGCAGCAAAGCACGGTCTACTCAGAACACTGAAGCTTTCTTT. This sequence joins TRBV21-1 and TRBJ1-1. TRBV21-1 is a listed pseudogene. The CDR3 sequence is 16 residues long.

This clonotype showed up just a few times. The genes are TRBV9 and TRBJ2-1, with D perhaps assigned TRBD1 or TRBD2 (7 bases each). This CDR3 region has 18 residues. CDR1 is SGDLS and CDR2 is YYNGEE in the germline V gene. V was clipped by 0 bases and J by 5 bases, with 21 bases between them. The CDR3 reads CASSVATGAGRSDNEQFF. CDR3 nucleotide sequence: TGTGCCAGCAGCGTAGCTACAGGGGCCGGGAGGTCGGACAATGAGCAGTTCTTC.

CDR3 nucleotide sequence: TGTGCCAGCAGCCAGGACAATGAGCAGTTCTTC. It encodes CASSQDNEQFF. V and J are TRBV4-2 and TRBJ2-1; D is unresolved. The CDR3 is 11 residues long. V dropped 3 bases and J dropped 5 bases, with 2 bases sitting between them. Germline loops: CDR1 LGHNA, CDR2 YNFKEQ.

The gene calls are TRBV18 and TRBJ1-5; D is ambiguous. V lost 2 bases and J lost 0, with 8 bases in between. Germline V lookup: CDR1 KGHSH, CDR2 LQKENI. The CDR3 loop spans 15 amino acids. CDR3 loop: CASSPEAYSNQPQHF. The CDR3 coding sequence is TGTGCCAGCTCACCAGAAGCATATAGCAATCAGCCCCAGCATTTT.